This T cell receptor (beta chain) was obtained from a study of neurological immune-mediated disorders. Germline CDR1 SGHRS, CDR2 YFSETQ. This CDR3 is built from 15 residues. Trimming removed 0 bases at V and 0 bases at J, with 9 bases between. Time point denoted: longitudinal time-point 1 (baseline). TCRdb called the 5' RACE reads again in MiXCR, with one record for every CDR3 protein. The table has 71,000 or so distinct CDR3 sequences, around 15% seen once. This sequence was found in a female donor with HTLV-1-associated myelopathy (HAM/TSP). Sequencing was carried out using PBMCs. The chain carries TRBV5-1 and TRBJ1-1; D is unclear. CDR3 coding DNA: TGCGCCAGCAGCTTGGCGACGACCGTGAACACTGAAGCTTTCTTT. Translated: CASSLATTVNTEAFF.